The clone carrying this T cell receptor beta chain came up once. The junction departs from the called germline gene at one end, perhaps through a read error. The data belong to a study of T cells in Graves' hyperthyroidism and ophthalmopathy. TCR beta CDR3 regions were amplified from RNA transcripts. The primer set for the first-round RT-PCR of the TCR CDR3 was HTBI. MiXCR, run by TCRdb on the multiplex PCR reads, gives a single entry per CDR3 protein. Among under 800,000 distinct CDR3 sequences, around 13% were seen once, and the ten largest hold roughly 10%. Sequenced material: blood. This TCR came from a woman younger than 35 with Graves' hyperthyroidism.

CDR3 residues: CASSFGSLGDIQHF. DNA of the CDR3: TGTGCCAGCAGCTTTGGCAGCTTGGGGGACATTCAGCACTTC. The chain carries TRBV7-9 and TRBJ2-4; weak D call: TRBD1 (6 bases). The CDR3 consists of 14 residues. CDR1 is SEHNR and CDR2 is FQNEAQ in the germline V gene (reference sequence).